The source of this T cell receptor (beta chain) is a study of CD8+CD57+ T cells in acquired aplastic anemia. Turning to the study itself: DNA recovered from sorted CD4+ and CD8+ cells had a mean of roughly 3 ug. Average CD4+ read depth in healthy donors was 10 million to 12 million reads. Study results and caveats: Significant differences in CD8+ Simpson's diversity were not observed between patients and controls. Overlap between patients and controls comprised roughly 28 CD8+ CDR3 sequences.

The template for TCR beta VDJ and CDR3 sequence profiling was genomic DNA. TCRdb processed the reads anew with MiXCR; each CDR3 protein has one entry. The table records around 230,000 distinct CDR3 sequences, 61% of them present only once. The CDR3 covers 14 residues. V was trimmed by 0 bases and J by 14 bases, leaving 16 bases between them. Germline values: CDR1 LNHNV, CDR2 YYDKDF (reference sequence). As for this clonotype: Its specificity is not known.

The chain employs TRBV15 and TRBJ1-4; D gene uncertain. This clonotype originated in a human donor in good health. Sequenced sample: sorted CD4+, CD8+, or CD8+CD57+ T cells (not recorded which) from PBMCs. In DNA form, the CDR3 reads TGTGCCACCAGCAGAGAGGGGAAGGCCATGAGGCTGTTTTTT. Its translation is CATSREGKAMRLFF.